Listed below are T cell receptor beta chains from one sample, sequenced in a study of blood T cell repertoires in COVID-19. Sequencing was performed with immunoSEQ multiplex PCR; in TCRdb, only in-frame clones are kept and a portion is missing. The data contain 95,000 to 150,000 clones, 87% of them singletons. The sequenced sample consisted of peripheral blood. The receptors originated from a woman aged 45-59 years with acute or convalescent COVID-19. Each CDR3 is given with its conserved first and last residue. D genes are given only for firm matches. Some rows mark clone size as missing; the rest say once, few, many or name a class of expanded clone.

TRBD1	.	TRBV7-9	TRBJ1-1	TGTGCCAGCAGCTTCCCGGGACAGGGGTTCGCGCGGACTGAAGCTTTCTTT	CASSFPGQGFARTEAFF
.	.	TRBV5-4	TRBJ1-2	TGTGCCAGCAGCGGCTTTCAGGGTATGGTGTTTGGCTACACCTTC	CASSGFQGMVFGYTF
TRBD2	.	TRBV6-5	TRBJ2-7	TGTGCCAGCAGAAGCGGGGGGGCAAGGTACGAGCAGTACTTC	CASRSGGARYEQYF
TRBD1	few	TRBV24-1	TRBJ1-2	TGTGCCACCAGTGATTCCCGGCCAGGGGGACTTTATGGCTACACCTTC	CATSDSRPGGLYGYTF
.	.	TRBV10-3	TRBJ1-1	TGTGCCATCAGTGAGTTCAGTCGCTTTGGAGCTGAAGCTTTCTTT	CAISEFSRFGAEAFF
TRBD2	once	TRBV9	TRBJ2-7	TGTGCCAGCAGCGTAGGGGCGGGGGAATACGAGCAGTACTTC	CASSVGAGEYEQYF
.	.	TRBV6-2/TRBV6-3	TRBJ2-7	TGTGCCAGCAGTCTTTTTGGGGACATCTACGAGCAGTACTTC	CASSLFGDIYEQYF
.	once	TRBV9	TRBJ2-7	TGTGCCAGCAGCGTAGCGGGTCTAACCTTTAACGAGCAGTACTTC	CASSVAGLTFNEQYF
.	.	TRBV5-8	TRBJ2-2	TGTGCCAGCAGCTTGGCCGGCAGGGGTAACACCGGGGAGCTGTTTTTT	CASSLAGRGNTGELFF
.	.	TRBV30	TRBJ2-3	TGTGCCTGGAGTGTTTCCTTGCGGCACGATACGCAGTATTTT	CAWSVSLRHDTQYF
.	.	TRBV7-2	TRBJ1-4	TGTGCCAGCAGCTTAGTAGCCAGTGCAACTAATGAAAAACTGTTTTTT	CASSLVASATNEKLFF
.	.	TRBV7-6	TRBJ1-2	TGTGCCCTGTCTACCTATGGCTACACCTTC	CALSTYGYTF
TRBD1	.	TRBV6-5	TRBJ2-7	TGTGCCAGCAGGGATCCGGGACAGGAACCCTACGAGCAGTACTTC	CASRDPGQEPYEQYF